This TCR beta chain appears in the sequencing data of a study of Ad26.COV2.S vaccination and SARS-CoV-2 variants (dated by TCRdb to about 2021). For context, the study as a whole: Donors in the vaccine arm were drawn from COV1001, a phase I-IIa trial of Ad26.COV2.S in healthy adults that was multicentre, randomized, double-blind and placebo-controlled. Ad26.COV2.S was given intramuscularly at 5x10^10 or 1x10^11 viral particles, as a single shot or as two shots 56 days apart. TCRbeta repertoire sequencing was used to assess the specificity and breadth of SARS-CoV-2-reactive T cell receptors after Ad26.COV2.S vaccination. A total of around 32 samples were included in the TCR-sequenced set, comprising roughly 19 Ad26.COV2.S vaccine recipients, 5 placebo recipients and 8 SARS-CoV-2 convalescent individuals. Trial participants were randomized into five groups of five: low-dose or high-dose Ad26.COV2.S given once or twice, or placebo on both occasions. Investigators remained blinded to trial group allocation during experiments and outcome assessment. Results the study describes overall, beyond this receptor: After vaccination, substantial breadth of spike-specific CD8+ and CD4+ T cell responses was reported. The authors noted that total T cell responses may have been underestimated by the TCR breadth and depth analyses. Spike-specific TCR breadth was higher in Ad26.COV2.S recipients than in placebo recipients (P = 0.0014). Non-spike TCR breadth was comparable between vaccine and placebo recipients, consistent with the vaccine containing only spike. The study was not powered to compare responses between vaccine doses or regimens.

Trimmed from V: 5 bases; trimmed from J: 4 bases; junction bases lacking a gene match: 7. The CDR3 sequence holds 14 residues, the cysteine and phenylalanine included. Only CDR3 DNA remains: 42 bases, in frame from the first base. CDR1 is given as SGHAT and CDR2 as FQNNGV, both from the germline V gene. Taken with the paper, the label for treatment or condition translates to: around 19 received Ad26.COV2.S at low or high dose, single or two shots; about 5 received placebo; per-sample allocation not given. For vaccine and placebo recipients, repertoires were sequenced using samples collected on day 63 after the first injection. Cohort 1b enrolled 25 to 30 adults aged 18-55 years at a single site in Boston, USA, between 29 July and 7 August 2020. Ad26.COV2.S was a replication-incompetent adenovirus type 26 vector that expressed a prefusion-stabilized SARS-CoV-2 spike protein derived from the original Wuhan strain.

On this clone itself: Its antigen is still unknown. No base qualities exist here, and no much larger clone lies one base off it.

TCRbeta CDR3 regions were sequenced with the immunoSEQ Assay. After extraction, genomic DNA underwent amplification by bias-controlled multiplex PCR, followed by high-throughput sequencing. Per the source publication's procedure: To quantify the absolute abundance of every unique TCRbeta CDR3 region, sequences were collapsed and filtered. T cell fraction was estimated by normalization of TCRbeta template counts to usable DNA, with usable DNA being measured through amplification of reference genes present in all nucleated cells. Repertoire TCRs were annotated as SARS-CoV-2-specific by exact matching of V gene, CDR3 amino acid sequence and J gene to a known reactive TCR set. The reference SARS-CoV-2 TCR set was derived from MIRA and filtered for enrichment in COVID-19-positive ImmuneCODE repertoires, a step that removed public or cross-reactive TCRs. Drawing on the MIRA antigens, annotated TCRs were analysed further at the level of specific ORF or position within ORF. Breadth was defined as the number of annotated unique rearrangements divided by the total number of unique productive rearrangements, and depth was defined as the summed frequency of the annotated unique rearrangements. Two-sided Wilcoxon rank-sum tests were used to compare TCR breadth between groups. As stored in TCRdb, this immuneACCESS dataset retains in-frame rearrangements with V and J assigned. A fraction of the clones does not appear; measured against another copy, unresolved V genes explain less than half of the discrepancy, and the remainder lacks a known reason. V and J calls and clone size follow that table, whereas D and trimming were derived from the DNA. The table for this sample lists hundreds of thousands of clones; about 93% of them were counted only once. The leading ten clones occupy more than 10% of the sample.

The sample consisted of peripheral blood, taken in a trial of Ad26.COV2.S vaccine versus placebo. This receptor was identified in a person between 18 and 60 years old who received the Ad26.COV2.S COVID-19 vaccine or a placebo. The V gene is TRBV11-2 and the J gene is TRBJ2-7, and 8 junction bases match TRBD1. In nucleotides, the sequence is TGTGCCAGCAGCCTATCCGGACAGGGATACGAGCAGTACTTC. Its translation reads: CASSLSGQGYEQYF. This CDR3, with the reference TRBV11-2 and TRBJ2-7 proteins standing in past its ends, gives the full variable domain EAGVAQSPRYKIIEKRQSVAFWCNPISGHATLYWYQQILGQGPKLLIQFQNNGVVDDSQLPKDRFSAERLKGVDSTLKIQPAKLEDSAVYLCASSLSGQGYEQYFGPGTRLTVT.